A single sample gave rise to the 2 T cell receptor beta chains below, sequenced in a study of T cells after yellow fever vaccination. TCRdb analysed the 5' RACE reads with MiXCR anew, one entry per CDR3 protein. The table includes hundreds of thousands of distinct CDR3 sequences, 9% to 15% detected once. Sequences were derived from PBMCs, sampled on the day of the yellow fever booster vaccination. The receptors shown here come from a man aged 30-40 years who received the YFV17D yellow fever vaccine.

Only a few counts were recorded for this clonotype. The chain carries TRBV27 and TRBJ2-7; TRBD2 aligns across 14 bases. Germline assignment: CDR1 MNHEY and CDR2 SMNVEV (reference sequence). The CDR3 extends over 17 amino acids. Unmatched junction bases numbered 6, after V lost 2 bases and J lost 3 bases. The CDR3 DNA reads as TGTGCCAGCAGTTTAGGGGGGACTAGCGGGAGCCTCTACGAGCAGTACTTC. It specifies CASSLGGTSGSLYEQYF.

In DNA form, the CDR3 reads TGTGCCAGCGGACCCGGCACAGATACGCAGTATTTT. It codes for CASGPGTDTQYF. This chain joins TRBV18 and TRBJ2-3; D not certain. Trimming stripped 8 bases from V and 1 base from J, with 7 bases between. The length of the CDR3 is 12 residues. Germline lookup yields CDR1 KGHSH and CDR2 LQKENI.